In its sample, the clone carrying this TCR beta chain was seen once. Its antigen is unknown. These data belong to a study of cytomegalovirus exposure and HLA in healthy donors. General study results and limits: A prior analysis recorded that most TCR beta V segments were productive about 87% or about 30% of the time. The study labeled 170 or so TCR beta chains cytomegalovirus-associated.

V trimming: 4 bases; J trimming: 7 bases; junction bases outside the gene matches: 9. The CDR3 covers 15 residues. Germline loops: CDR1 MNHNS, CDR2 SASEGT. Primers: 60 Vbeta forward and 13 Jbeta reverse. Assay: immunoSEQ multiplex PCR; the TCRdb copy retains only in-frame clones and omits some. The data show under 150,000 clones, 80% seen once. This receptor was taken from a human donor in good health. The rearrangement uses TRBV6-1 and TRBJ1-4, with 7 bases fitting TRBD1. The sequencing input was PBMCs. CDR3 residues: CASSGTRDSIEKLFF. The DNA of the CDR3 is TGTGCCAGCAGTGGAACCCGGGACAGTATTGAAAAACTGTTTTTT.